This T cell receptor beta chain was captured by sequencing in a study of blood T cell repertoires in COVID-19. As for the study in general: Acute and convalescent COVID-19 specimens originated in the United States, Italy and Spain.

In the original workflow: The assay estimated nucleated cells by amplifying reference gene primers. Clones were read by immunoSEQ multiplex PCR, and TCRdb kept only the in-frame ones, dropping some. That table supplies the V and J calls and clone size; D and trimming were determined from the DNA. Of around 250,000 clones listed, about 80% are singletons. Donors of Cohort 3 who recovered were those that had two negative PCRs, clearance, or symptom resolution. The TCR was taken from a man between 45 and 60 years old who had recovered from COVID-19. The sample was PBMCs or T cells enriched from blood (not recorded which).

Here the CDR3 DNA reads TGTGCCAGTAGTATGTCCCCTAGCGGAACGGACACCGGGGAGCTGTTTTTT. Protein sequence: CASSMSPSGTDTGELFF. The chain joins TRBV19 to TRBJ2-2; 7 positions agree with TRBD2. The CDR3 runs 17 residues. J gave up 3 bases and V 3 bases, and 10 bases lay outside the gene matches. Germline V CDR1 and CDR2: LNHDA, SQIVND (reference sequence).